These 10 T cell receptor beta chains share one sample of origin, sequenced in a study of blood T cell repertoires in COVID-19. Here immunoSEQ multiplex PCR was the method, and the copy in TCRdb shows in-frame clones only, minus some. The table shows 300,000 to 350,000 clones, with 85% to 90% occurring only once. Sequencing was done on a sample of PBMCs or T cells enriched from blood (not recorded which). The receptor set was obtained from a woman aged 25-40 years who had recovered from COVID-19.

Here the CDR3 reads CASSQGVAGDPYNEQFF. CDR3 bases: TGTGCCAGCAGCCAAGGGGTAGCGGGAGATCCCTACAATGAGCAGTTCTTC. The J gene is TRBJ2-1, the V gene TRBV4-2; 9 nucleotides line up with TRBD2. Trimming at V came to 1 base and at J to 2 bases, leaving 6 bases not matched to a gene. This CDR3 comprises 17 residues. Germline V gene lookup returns CDR1 LGHNA and CDR2 YNFKEQ.

The chain carries TRBV6-5 and TRBJ1-2, with D tentatively TRBD1 (5 bases). V lost 8 bases and J 0 bases, leaving 7 bases between the germline ends. The CDR3 totals 12 residues. CDR1 is MNHEY, CDR2 SVGAGI, per germline. CDR3 residues: CASRQTNYGYTF. CDR3 DNA: TGTGCCAGCCGACAGACTAACTATGGCTACACCTTC.

The gene calls are TRBV6-2 or TRBV6-3 and TRBJ1-2; perhaps TRBD1 as D (6 bases). CDR3 length: 15 residues. The V gene's germline CDR1 is MNHEY and CDR2 SVGEGT. V lost 5 bases, J lost 6 bases, and 19 bases lay in between. CDR3 loop: CASSPRGQTLDGYTF. For the CDR3, the DNA is TGTGCCAGCAGTCCCCGCGGACAGACTTTAGATGGCTACACCTTC.

The rearrangement uses TRBV5-1 and TRBJ1-4; 11 nucleotides agree with TRBD1. V trimming: 1 base; J trimming: 7 bases; junction bases outside the gene matches: 6. CDR1 is SGHRS, CDR2 YFSETQ, per germline. CDR3 size: 16 residues. The CDR3 DNA reads TGCGCCAGCAGCTTGCCCCCCGGGACAGGGGGTGAAAAACTGTTTTTT. Translated: CASSLPPGTGGEKLFF.

This clone occurred a few times. The V gene is TRBV12-3 or TRBV12-4, the J gene TRBJ1-1, with unresolved D. Trimming removed 6 bases from V and 1 base from J, with 9 bases in between. This CDR3 is 13 amino acids long. The CDR3 loop is CASRAGRNTEAFF. The CDR3 DNA reads as TGTGCCAGCAGGGCGGGGAGGAACACTGAAGCTTTCTTT.

CDR3 DNA: TGTGCCAGTAGTATAGTGGCTAGCGACGCGGGAAATGAGCAGTTCTTC. It encodes CASSIVASDAGNEQFF. The V and J genes are TRBV19 and TRBJ2-1; possibly TRBD2 for D (6 bases). The ends were cut back, 1 base at V and 7 bases at J, with 17 bases in the middle. Germline V gives CDR1 LNHDA, CDR2 SQIVND (reference sequence). The CDR3 has 16 amino acids.

This chain uses TRBV12-5 with TRBJ1-1; D perhaps matches TRBD1 (5 bases). Germline-derived CDR1 and CDR2 are LGHNT and FRNRAP. V lost 3 bases to trimming and J lost 1 base, with 9 bases between them. This CDR3 region has 14 residues. In DNA form, the CDR3 reads TGTGCTAGTGGTTTAGGGCAGGGGAACACTGAAGCTTTCTTT. It encodes CASGLGQGNTEAFF.

The gene calls are TRBV7-8 and TRBJ1-4; TRBD1 matches at 7 bases. V was pared by 5 bases and J by 11 bases, with 17 bases of the junction left unmatched. The CDR3 is 16 residues long. Germline assignment: CDR1 SGHVS and CDR2 FQNEAQ. The CDR3 sequence: CASSPPLRQGVDKLFF. CDR3 nucleotides: TGTGCCAGCAGCCCCCCACTTCGACAGGGCGTGGATAAACTGTTTTTT. Full variable domain (outside the CDR3, taken from reference TRBV7-8 and TRBJ1-4): GAGVSQSPRYKVAKRGQDVALRCDPISGHVSLFWYQQALGQGPEFLTYFQNEAQLDKSGLPSDRFFAERPEGSVSTLKIQRTQQEDSAVYLCASSPPLRQGVDKLFFGSGTQLSVL.

The chain combines TRBV19 with TRBJ1-2, with D possibly being TRBD1 (5 bases). V gave up 7 bases and J gave up 8 bases, with 11 bases separating them. The length of the CDR3 is 11 residues. Germline V gene sequence: CDR1 LNHDA, CDR2 SQIVND (reference sequence). CDR3 DNA sequence: TGTGCCAGTAAGGCAGGGCAGGGCTACACCTTC. This translates into CASKAGQGYTF. Full variable domain (remainder filled in from reference TRBV19 and TRBJ1-2): DGGITQSPKYLFRKEGQNVTLSCEQNLNHDAMYWYRQDPGQGLRLIYYSQIVNDFQKGDIAEGYSVSREKKESFPLTVTSAQKNPTAFYLCASKAGQGYTFGSGTRLTVV.

DNA of the CDR3: TGTGCCAGTAGTATACAACCGGGACAGCTTTATCAGCCCCAGCATTTT. This encodes CASSIQPGQLYQPQHF. V is TRBV19 and J is TRBJ1-5; 7 nucleotides line up with TRBD1. The CDR3 has 16 residues. J gave up 5 bases and V 2 bases, and 9 bases lay outside the gene matches. The germline V gene encodes CDR1 LNHDA and CDR2 SQIVND (reference sequence).